This T cell receptor (beta chain) was sequenced for a study of T cell changes during pregnancy in multiple sclerosis. TCRdb's copy holds only in-frame clones and misses some; the assay was immunoSEQ multiplex PCR. This sample yields about 60,000 clones, of which over 80% are seen a single time; 0.6% to 0.9% belongs to the top ten. The CDR3 totals 13 residues. V shed 6 bases and J shed 4 bases, with 11 bases lying between them. Germline CDR1 reads MRHNA; CDR2 reads SNTAGT. The V and J genes are TRBV6-4 and TRBJ2-3, with D possibly being TRBD1 (6 bases). This material consisted of CD4+ T cells from peripheral blood mononuclear cells, taken in the first trimester of pregnancy. This sequence originates from a female donor with multiple sclerosis, enrolled in a pregnancy study. CDR3 protein: CASSSEGADTQYF. Written as DNA, the CDR3 is TGTGCCAGCAGCAGTGAGGGGGCAGATACGCAGTATTTT.